These T cell receptor beta chains were read from a single sample in a study of blood T cell repertoires in COVID-19. Only in-frame clones appear in the TCRdb table, and some are missing; sequencing was by immunoSEQ multiplex PCR. The sample has roughly 180,000 clones; less than 85% are singletons. Material for sequencing was peripheral blood. The receptors stem from a woman aged 60-70 years with COVID-19, enrolled during active disease. CDR3s include the opening cysteine and the closing phenylalanine or tryptophan. A D gene is named only where the DNA matches it firmly. Clone size appears in some rows only: once, few, many, or a class for an expanded clone.

clone size,V gene,D gene,J gene,CDR3 length,CDR3 protein,CDR3 DNA
NA,TRBV27,NA,TRBJ1-6,18,CASSLRPLLQNSNSPLHF,TGTGCCAGCAGTTTACGGCCCCTTCTACAGAACTCAAATTCACCCCTCCACTTT
NA,TRBV29-1,TRBD2,TRBJ2-7,11,CSVDGGYEQYF,TGCAGCGTGGACGGGGGGTACGAGCAGTACTTC
NA,TRBV6-5,NA,TRBJ1-1,15,CASSYPALEYTEAFF,TGTGCCAGCAGTTACCCTGCCTTAGAGTACACTGAAGCTTTCTTT
NA,TRBV11-1,TRBD1,TRBJ1-1,15,CASTVTGEENTEAFF,TGTGCCAGCACCGTGACAGGGGAAGAGAACACTGAAGCTTTCTTT
few,TRBV21-1,NA,TRBJ2-3,14,CASSKWDSADTQYF,TGTGCCAGCAGCAAATGGGATAGCGCAGATACGCAGTATTTT
once,TRBV5-5,NA,TRBJ1-1,13,CASSRTVNTEAFF,TGTGCCAGCAGCCGAACGGTGAACACTGAAGCTTTCTTT
NA,TRBV18,TRBD2,TRBJ2-7,19,CASSPPGATLAGGQDEQYF,TGTGCCAGCTCACCACCGGGGGCCACGCTAGCGGGAGGGCAGGACGAGCAGTACTTC
NA,TRBV5-4,NA,TRBJ2-7,13,CASRLSGGYEQYF,TGTGCCAGCAGGTTGAGTGGAGGCTACGAGCAGTACTTC
NA,TRBV29-1,NA,TRBJ2-5,12,CSVDLSQETQYF,TGCAGCGTTGATCTCAGCCAAGAGACCCAGTACTTC
NA,TRBV27,TRBD2,TRBJ2-3,15,CASNPRGAGADTQYF,TGTGCCAGCAATCCGCGGGGGGCGGGAGCAGATACGCAGTATTTT
NA,TRBV19,TRBD2,TRBJ2-2,15,CASSLAGGGTGELFF,TGTGCCAGTAGTCTAGCGGGGGGAGGCACCGGGGAGCTGTTTTTT
NA,TRBV3-1/TRBV3-2,NA,TRBJ2-7,14,CASSQVDGDYEQYF,TGTGCCAGCAGCCAAGTGGACGGGGACTACGAGCAGTACTTC
NA,TRBV30,TRBD2,TRBJ2-2,15,CAWTSGGPNTGELFF,TGTGCCTGGACTAGCGGGGGGCCGAACACCGGGGAGCTGTTTTTT
once,TRBV27,NA,TRBJ1-5,17,CASSLLTGLVGNQPQHF,TGTGCCAGCAGTTTGCTTACAGGGTTGGTTGGTAATCAGCCCCAGCATTTT
NA,TRBV6-6,TRBD1,TRBJ1-5,14,CASSRDRGNQPQHF,TGTGCCAGCAGTCGGGACAGGGGCAATCAGCCCCAGCATTTT
once,TRBV6-5,NA,TRBJ1-5,14,CASSIEGSNQPQHF,TGTGCCAGCAGTATTGAGGGAAGCAATCAGCCCCAGCATTTT
NA,TRBV7-8,TRBD1,TRBJ2-7,19,CASSLRPRTGTGVSYEQYF,TGTGCCAGCAGCTTACGTCCCCGGACCGGGACAGGTGTCTCCTACGAGCAGTACTTC
NA,TRBV28,TRBD1,TRBJ1-1,16,CASSYPSTGGVPEAFF,TGTGCCAGCAGTTACCCCTCGACAGGGGGCGTTCCTGAAGCTTTCTTT
NA,TRBV19,NA,TRBJ1-4,16,CASTSRRDSSGEKLFF,TGTGCCAGTACCTCACGCCGGGACTCCTCGGGCGAAAAACTGTTTTTT
NA,TRBV28,NA,TRBJ1-2,12,CASSLRRDGYTF,TGTGCCAGCAGTTTACGGCGGGATGGCTACACCTTC
NA,TRBV19,TRBD2,TRBJ2-3,16,CASSPDSGRVTDTQYF,TGTGCCAGTAGTCCCGACAGCGGGAGAGTCACAGATACGCAGTATTTT
NA,TRBV28,TRBD1,TRBJ1-2,12,CASSDRVDGYTF,TGTGCCAGCAGTGACAGGGTTGATGGCTACACCTTC
NA,TRBV24-1,TRBD1,TRBJ1-5,16,CASYYRGGESNQPQHF,TGTGCCTCATATTACAGGGGGGGAGAGAGCAATCAGCCCCAGCATTTT
NA,TRBV21-1,NA,TRBJ2-1,19,CASSKAWGLAGGPNNEQFF,TGTGCCAGCAGCAAAGCTTGGGGACTAGCGGGGGGGCCCAACAATGAGCAGTTCTTC
NA,TRBV9,TRBD1,TRBJ2-3,18,CASSIRARTGGGTDTQYF,TGTGCCAGCAGCATACGAGCCAGGACAGGGGGTGGTACAGATACGCAGTATTTT
few,TRBV27,NA,TRBJ1-3,16,CASSVSTLGSGNTIYF,TGTGCCAGCAGTGTCTCGACTCTCGGCTCTGGAAACACCATATATTTT
NA,TRBV11-2,TRBD1,TRBJ2-7,17,CASSLTFGTGSSYEQYF,TGTGCCAGCAGCTTGACGTTCGGGACAGGGAGCTCCTACGAGCAGTACTTC
NA,TRBV2,NA,TRBJ1-2,15,CASSVSQFPSYGYTF,TGTGCCAGCAGCGTTTCTCAGTTCCCCAGCTATGGCTACACCTTC
NA,TRBV18,TRBD1,TRBJ2-3,15,CASSARDRVIDTQYF,TGTGCCAGCTCAGCAAGGGACAGGGTCATAGATACGCAGTATTTT
NA,TRBV13,TRBD1,TRBJ1-2,16,CASSEGQVEGNYGYTF,TGTGCCAGCAGTGAGGGACAGGTCGAGGGTAACTATGGCTACACCTTC
NA,TRBV6-1,NA,TRBJ1-4,14,CASSDRVGNEKLFF,TGTGCCAGCAGTGACAGGGTTGGTAATGAAAAACTGTTTTTT